The text below deals with one T cell receptor (beta chain). The data were taken from a study of T-cell reconstitution after alpha-beta-depleted transplantation in children. Library preparation (for TCRbeta) was performed with unique molecular identifiers. TCRdb reprocessed the PCR reads with MiXCR, giving one entry per CDR3 protein. In the table there are a few hundred thousand distinct CDR3 sequences, around 9.5% of which are singletons. The CDR3 spans 14 residues. The junction had 8 bases not matched to a gene; V was cut back by 3 bases and J by 8 bases. Germline lookup yields CDR1 KGHDR and CDR2 SFDVKD.

The chain is built from TRBV24-1 and TRBJ1-2, with TRBD1 identical over 7 bases. The input for sequencing was PBMCs from the stem cell graft donor, taken from the stem cell graft. This TCR derives from a human donor who donated a stem cell graft to a child with acute lymphoblastic leukemia. The CDR3 region has the DNA TGTGCCACCAGTGATGTGGACAGGTATTGGGGCTACACCTTC. This gives the protein CATSDVDRYWGYTF.